This T cell receptor beta chain was found in a study of CD8+ T cells in alopecia areata. V was pared by 5 bases and J by 3 bases, with 2 bases of the junction left unmatched. This CDR3 is 15 amino acids long. The germline V gene encodes CDR1 PRHDT and CDR2 FYEKMQ (reference sequence). Investigators isolated RNA and reverse transcribed it into cDNA to act as the sequencing template. Clones were sequenced by immunoSEQ multiplex PCR, and TCRdb holds only the in-frame ones, with some missing. This table holds 69,000 or so clones, roughly 60% found once. The material was CD8+ T cells sorted from blood, obtained at week 0. The source is a human donor with alopecia areata. The gene calls are TRBV13 and TRBJ2-1; TRBD2 aligns across 12 bases. CDR3 in DNA: TGTGCCAGCAGCCCGGGACTAGCGGGCTACAATGAGCAGTTCTTC. Translating gives CASSPGLAGYNEQFF. The variable domain in full, with the rest retrieved from reference TRBV13 and TRBJ2-1, is AAGVIQSPRHLIKEKRETATLKCYPIPRHDTVYWYQQGPGQDPQFLISFYEKMQSDKGSIPDRFSAQQFSDYHSELNMSSLELGDSALYFCASSPGLAGYNEQFFGPGTRLTVL.